This TCR beta chain originates from a study of cytomegalovirus exposure and HLA in healthy donors. Study-level points and caveats: TCR beta V- and J-gene trimming, according to a later analysis, was linked to a missense DCLRE1C variant.

The CDR3 loop spans 16 amino acids. The V end lost 9 bases, the J end lost 0 bases, and 17 bases lay between the germline ends. The germline gives CDR1 LNHDA, CDR2 SQIVND (reference sequence). Concerning this clone itself: Antigen: not known.

60 Vbeta and 13 Jbeta primers were used in PCR. The protocol was immunoSEQ multiplex PCR, while the TCRdb copy is restricted to in-frame clones and leaves out a portion. This sample's table has 50,000 to 70,000 clones. The sequence came from a man between 45 and 60 years old in good health and CMV-seropositive. Material: PBMCs. The V and J genes are TRBV19 and TRBJ2-2, with D perhaps matching TRBD2 (6 bases). For the CDR3, the DNA is TGTGCCAGCAGTGAGGCTAGCGATGCGAACACCGGGGAGCTGTTTTTT. This encodes CASSEASDANTGELFF. Together with reference TRBV19 and TRBJ2-2, the CDR3 gives the full variable domain: DGGITQSPKYLFRKEGQNVTLSCEQNLNHDAMYWYRQDPGQGLRLIYYSQIVNDFQKGDIAEGYSVSREKKESFPLTVTSAQKNPTAFYLCASSEASDANTGELFFGEGSRLTVL.